What follows describes a single TCR beta chain. This sample is drawn from a study of blood T cell repertoires in COVID-19. Study information: Samples representing acute and convalescent COVID-19 were sourced from the United States, Italy and Spain.

This table comes from immunoSEQ multiplex PCR, and its TCRdb copy is limited to in-frame clones, with some not included. The table includes under 300,000 clones, 70% to 90% detected once. Between the trimmed V and J ends, which lost 6 bases and 0 bases, there was a span of 9 bases. CDR3 length equals 15 residues. CDR1 is MNHEY and CDR2 is SVGEGT in the germline V gene. The chain employs TRBV6-2 or TRBV6-3 and TRBJ2-6; TRBD2 might be the D (5 bases). Specimen: PBMCs or T cells enriched from blood (not recorded which). The source is a woman aged 40 to 49 with acute COVID-19. Here the CDR3 DNA reads TGTGCCAGCAGCCGAGGGAGCTCTGGGGCCAACGTCCTGACTTTC. Protein product: CASSRGSSGANVLTF.